This T cell receptor beta chain was observed in a study of CD8 T cells in Susac syndrome. Reverse transcription of about 0.45 to 1 ug RNA was performed with random hexamers. One entry per CDR3 protein results from TCRdb running MiXCR on the immunoSEQ multiplex PCR reads. Of about 200,000 distinct CDR3 sequences in the sample, 85% to 95% were seen once. Isolation of CD8+ and CD4+ T cells was performed negatively, whereas enrichment of TEMRA cells was done by FACS. The CDR3 runs 13 residues. V gave up 6 bases and J gave up 13 bases; unmatched junction bases: 13. Sequences were obtained from CD4+ T cells from PBMCs. The receptor's source is a human donor in good health. This chain joins TRBV12-3 or TRBV12-4 and TRBJ1-1, with 8 bases identical to TRBD1. In nucleotides, the CDR3 is TGTGCCAGCAGCCATAACCGGGACAGGAAAATTTTCTTT. Encoded protein: CASSHNRDRKIFF.